The 5 T cell receptor beta chains below all came from one sample that was sequenced in a study of T cell responses to AZD1222 COVID-19 vaccine. This table comes from immunoSEQ multiplex PCR, and its TCRdb copy is limited to in-frame clones, with some not included. The table has 150,000 to 160,000 clones, about 85% seen once. Sequenced material: peripheral blood, taken on day 0 of AZD1222 vaccination. The receptors here all came from an adult in good health.

CDR3 residues: CASSFSRVRSGNTIYF. The CDR3 bases are TGTGCCAGCAGCTTTTCAAGGGTACGCTCTGGAAACACCATATATTTT. The J gene is TRBJ1-3, the V gene TRBV5-6; no firm D call. Between the trimmed V and J ends, which lost 2 bases and 0 bases, there was a span of 12 bases. Germline CDR1 SGHDT, CDR2 YYEEEE. The CDR3 totals 16 residues.

V gene TRBV5-1 combines with J gene TRBJ2-7; 8 nucleotides match TRBD1. Germline CDR1 SGHRS, CDR2 YFSETQ. This CDR3 comprises 14 residues. V trimming: 4 bases; J trimming: 2 bases; junction bases outside the gene matches: 5. The CDR3 region has the DNA TGCGCCAGCAGCCCCGGGACAGGTACCTACGAGCAGTACTTC. Translation gives CASSPGTGTYEQYF. Looking up the rest from reference TRBV5-1 and TRBJ2-7 gives the full variable domain: KAGVTQTPRYLIKTRGQQVTLSCSPISGHRSVSWYQQTPGQGLQFLFEYFSETQRNKGNFPGRFSGRQFSNSRSEMNVSTLELGDSALYLCASSPGTGTYEQYFGPGTRLTVT.

This clone was picked up one time. The chain recombines TRBV7-2 with TRBJ2-2; D is unclear. The V gene's germline CDR1 is SGHTA and CDR2 FQGNSA. This CDR3 has 12 amino acids. Trimming left V 1 base short and J 7 bases short, with 4 bases between. In DNA, the CDR3 is TGTGCCAGCAGCTTAGTCGGCGGGGAGCTGTTTTTT. This gives the protein CASSLVGGELFF.

Only one count was recorded for this clone. The chain employs TRBV11-2 and TRBJ2-7; 8 nucleotides agree with TRBD1. Trimming took 2 bases from V and 2 from J; bases not matched to a gene: 14. The germline gives CDR1 SGHAT, CDR2 FQNNGV. The CDR3 contains 18 residues. DNA of the CDR3: TGTGCCAGCAGCTTAAGTGACAGGGGTGTTTTACCGCCCTACGAGCAGTACTTC. Its protein product is CASSLSDRGVLPPYEQYF.

This clone has more than one count but fewer than ten. The chain links TRBV12-3 or TRBV12-4 to TRBJ1-1; D ambiguous. The CDR3 has 13 residues. V was pared by 6 bases and J by 1 base, with 9 bases between. CDR3 sequence reads: CASRNGPNTEAFF. In DNA, the CDR3 is TGTGCCAGCAGGAACGGACCGAACACTGAAGCTTTCTTT.